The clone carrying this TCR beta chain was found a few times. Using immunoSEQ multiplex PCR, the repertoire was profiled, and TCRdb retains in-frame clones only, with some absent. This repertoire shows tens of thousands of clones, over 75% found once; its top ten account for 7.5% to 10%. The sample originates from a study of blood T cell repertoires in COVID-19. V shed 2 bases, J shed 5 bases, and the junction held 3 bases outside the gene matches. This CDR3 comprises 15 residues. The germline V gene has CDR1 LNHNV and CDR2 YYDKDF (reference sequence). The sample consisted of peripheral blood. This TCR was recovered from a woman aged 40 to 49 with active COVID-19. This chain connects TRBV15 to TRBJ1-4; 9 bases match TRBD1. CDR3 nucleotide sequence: TGTGCCACCAGCAGAACCGGGACAGGGAATGAAAAACTGTTTTTT. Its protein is CATSRTGTGNEKLFF.